The 8 T cell receptor beta chains below all came from one sample that was sequenced in a study of TIL therapy for anti-PD-1-resistant metastatic lung cancer. Sequencing used immunoSEQ v3. Sequencing used immunoSEQ multiplex PCR; TCRdb keeps in-frame clones, though not all of them. The repertoire holds 45,000 to 50,000 clones, about two thirds seen once, with roughly 6% in the top ten. The time point denotes: pre-treatment sample, taken before nivolumab and TIL therapy. Tumor tissue came from excised metastases, mostly pleural nodules or supraclavicular lymph nodes. Specimen: tumor tissue, collected at baseline. These receptor sequences come from a person between 25 and 80 years old with non-small cell lung cancer.

The genes are TRBV18 and TRBJ1-5; D remains unclear. Germline values: CDR1 KGHSH, CDR2 LQKENI. V dropped 3 bases and J dropped 2 bases, with 8 bases sitting between them. This CDR3 contains 14 residues. CDR3 sequence reads: CASSPTSGNQPQHF. CDR3 nucleotide sequence: TGTGCCAGCTCACCTACGAGCGGCAATCAGCCCCAGCATTTT.

The rearrangement links TRBV7-8 to TRBJ1-1; tentatively, D is TRBD1 (6 bases). CDR3 length: 15 residues. Looked up from germline, CDR1 is SGHVS and CDR2 is FQNEAQ. V lost 1 base, J lost 0 bases, and 9 bases lay in between. CDR3 protein: CASSLVGGMNTEAFF. CDR3 sequence (DNA): TGTGCCAGCAGCTTAGTAGGGGGAATGAACACTGAAGCTTTCTTT.

The chain is built from TRBV5-4 and TRBJ2-7, with D possibly matching TRBD1 (6 bases). CDR1 is SGHNT and CDR2 is YYREEE in the germline V gene (reference sequence). There are 16 residues in the CDR3. The V gene lost 4 bases and the J gene lost 0 bases, with 17 bases spanning the gap. This chain's CDR3 is CASSDPGHTSSYEQYF. For the CDR3, the DNA is TGTGCCAGCAGCGACCCGGGACATACGAGCTCCTACGAGCAGTACTTC.

The rearrangement joins TRBV25-1 to TRBJ1-4; maybe TRBD1 (6 bases). Germline V gives CDR1 MGHDK, CDR2 SYGVNS. Trimming took 4 bases from V and 4 from J, leaving 13 bases between them. The CDR3 contains 15 residues. The CDR3 reads CASSGGQSYNEKLFF. The CDR3 DNA reads TGTGCCAGCAGTGGAGGACAGTCCTATAATGAAAAACTGTTTTTT.

The chain carries TRBV28 and TRBJ1-6, with D perhaps TRBD1 (5 bases). V lost 6 bases to trimming and J lost 0 bases, with 12 bases between them. This CDR3 is built from 16 residues. Germline V gene sequence: CDR1 MDHEN, CDR2 SYDVKM. CDR3: CASSWDGSSYNSPLHF. The CDR3 bases are TGTGCCAGCAGCTGGGACGGGAGCTCCTATAATTCACCCCTCCACTTT.

V gene TRBV6-5 combines with J gene TRBJ1-3, with D perhaps TRBD1 (5 bases). V lost 6 bases to trimming and J lost 4 bases, with 13 bases between them. Per germline, CDR1 MNHEY and CDR2 SVGAGI. This CDR3 contains 14 residues. Written as DNA, the CDR3 is TGTGCCAGCAGCCTCGGCGGGGACGGAAACACCATATATTTT. It yields the protein CASSLGGDGNTIYF.

The chain links TRBV6-4 to TRBJ2-1, with TRBD2 matching 12 bases. This CDR3 contains 15 residues. V trimming: 5 bases; J trimming: 5 bases; junction bases outside the gene matches: 4. The germline gives CDR1 MRHNA, CDR2 SNTAGT. The CDR3 nucleotides read TGTGCCAGCAGTCTAGCGGGAGGGCCGCACAATGAGCAGTTCTTC. Amino acids: CASSLAGGPHNEQFF.

The rearrangement links TRBV7-9 to TRBJ1-1; TRBD1 aligns across 11 bases. The CDR3 sequence is 14 residues long. Trimming removed 5 bases from V and 6 bases from J; junction bases left unmatched: 5. From germline, CDR1 is SEHNR and CDR2 FQNEAQ (reference sequence). DNA of the CDR3: TGTGCCAGCAGCATGGACAGGGGGCCCTCTGAAGCTTTCTTT. It is translated as CASSMDRGPSEAFF.